This paragraph reports one TCR beta chain. What it recognizes is unknown. V shed 8 bases and J 7 bases; nucleotides not matched to a gene: 13. Germline loops: CDR1 ENHRY, CDR2 SYGVKD. The CDR3 has 14 amino acids. Amplification targeted TCR beta CDR3 regions from RNA transcripts. Carried out on the TCR CDR3, a first-round RT-PCR used the HTBI primer set. One entry per CDR3 protein, called by TCRdb with MiXCR from the multiplex PCR reads. The top ten hold 14% of the sample, which has hundreds of thousands of distinct CDR3 sequences, around 16% seen once. This sample is drawn from a study of T cells in Graves' hyperthyroidism and ophthalmopathy. The study, taken as a whole, reports: In the blood, most expanded thyroid clonotypes above 0.001 appeared as well.

Stable Graves' hyperthyroidism meant no ophthalmopathy progression within 18 months. Subjects aged 18 to 65 presented with newly diagnosed hyperthyroidism of less than 2 months' duration. The PBMCs studied were ones that came from roughly 9.1 ml fresh peripheral blood. The chain employs TRBV10-3 and TRBJ1-1; 7 bases match TRBD1. The clonotype comes from a woman under 30 with Graves' hyperthyroidism. The material sequenced was blood. The CDR3 nucleotides are TGTGCCATCGTTAGAGGGGGCCCGGAGTTTGAAGCTTTCTTT. Protein sequence: CAIVRGGPEFEAFF.